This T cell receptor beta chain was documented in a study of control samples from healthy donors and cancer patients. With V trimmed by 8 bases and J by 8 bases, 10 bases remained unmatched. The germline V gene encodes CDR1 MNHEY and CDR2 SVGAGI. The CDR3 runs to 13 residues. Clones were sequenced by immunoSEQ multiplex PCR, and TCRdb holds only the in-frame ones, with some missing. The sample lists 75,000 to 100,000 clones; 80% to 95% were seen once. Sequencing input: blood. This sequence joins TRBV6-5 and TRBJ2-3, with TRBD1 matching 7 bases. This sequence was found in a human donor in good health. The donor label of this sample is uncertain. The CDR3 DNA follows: TGTGCCAGCTCCTCCAACAGACAGGGTACGCAGTATTTT. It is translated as CASSSNRQGTQYF.